The 14 T cell receptor beta chains given below trace back to one sample, sequenced in a study of T cell therapy after organ transplantation. Described time point: 4-8 weeks after completion of therapy. For these receptors, no antigen is known. Here immunoSEQ multiplex PCR was the method, and the copy in TCRdb shows in-frame clones only, minus some. The top ten hold 9.2% of the sample, which has fewer than 25,000 clones, roughly four fifths seen once. This specimen consisted of CD8+ T cells from blood, obtained after autologous CMV-specific T cell therapy. The receptors originated from a human patient who had received a solid organ transplant and had CMV disease. Part of the T cells may come from the graft donor.

V usage is TRBV15 and J usage is TRBJ1-4; the D gene is possibly TRBD1 (5 bases). This CDR3 region has 14 residues. The germline V gene has CDR1 LNHNV and CDR2 YYDKDF (reference sequence). Trimming took 3 bases from V and 6 from J, leaving 11 bases between them. For the CDR3, the DNA is TGTGCCACCAGCAGGGAATGGGGGGATGAAAAACTGTTTTTT. Residues: CATSREWGDEKLFF. Combining the CDR3 with reference TRBV15 and TRBJ1-4 gives the whole variable domain DAMVIQNPRYQVTQFGKPVTLSCSQTLNHNVMYWYQQKSSQAPKLLFHYYDKDFNNEADTPDNFQSRRPNTSFCFLDIRSPGLGDTAMYLCATSREWGDEKLFFGSGTQLSVL.

This clone came up once. The chain combines TRBV5-6 with TRBJ2-7; tentatively, D is TRBD1 (5 bases). The V end lost 4 bases, the J end lost 3 bases, and 17 bases lay between the germline ends. Germline CDR1 SGHDT, CDR2 YYEEEE. The length of the CDR3 is 15 residues. The CDR3 coding sequence is TGTGCCAGCAGCATTGGTGAAGGGGTCTTCTACGAGCAGTACTTC. Its translation is CASSIGEGVFYEQYF.

V usage is TRBV19 and J usage is TRBJ2-7, with D possibly being TRBD2 (6 bases). CDR1 LNHDA and CDR2 SQIVND come from the germline V gene (reference sequence). Trimming took 5 bases from V and 4 from J, leaving 18 bases between them. This CDR3 spans 15 amino acids. CDR3 coding DNA: TGTGCCAGTAGTGCGCTTTGGACGGGAGATTACGAGCAGTACTTC. Translating it yields CASSALWTGDYEQYF.

V is TRBV19 and J is TRBJ2-1; D uncertain. Germline V CDR1 and CDR2: LNHDA, SQIVND (reference sequence). V was clipped by 0 bases and J by 3 bases, with 3 bases between them. CDR3 length: 13 amino acids. The CDR3 loop is CASSIDLYNEQFF. CDR3 bases: TGTGCCAGTAGTATAGACCTCTACAATGAGCAGTTCTTC.

The V and J genes are TRBV7-8 and TRBJ2-3; 9 positions agree with TRBD2. Germline V CDR1 and CDR2: SGHVS, FQNEAQ. J was trimmed by 0 bases and V by 6 bases; bases with no gene match: 7. CDR3 length equals 16 residues. The DNA of the CDR3 is TGTGCCAGCAGTCGGAGACTAGCGGACAGCACAGATACGCAGTATTTT. Amino acid sequence: CASSRRLADSTDTQYF.

The rearrangement uses TRBV10-2 and TRBJ2-7; D may be TRBD2 (6 bases). Germline values: CDR1 WSHSY, CDR2 SAAADI. Trimming took 7 bases from V and 3 from J, leaving 13 bases between them. The CDR3 spans 13 residues. Here the CDR3 reads CASKGLSGYEQYF. The CDR3 DNA follows: TGCGCCAGCAAAGGACTATCGGGCTACGAGCAGTACTTC.

The chain employs TRBV7-9 and TRBJ2-1; 10 bases line up with TRBD2. Per germline, CDR1 SEHNR and CDR2 FQNEAQ (reference sequence). V lost 5 bases, J lost 2 bases, and 6 bases stayed unmatched. The CDR3 consists of 16 residues. The CDR3 DNA reads as TGTGCCAGCAGCCCCACTAGCGGGGTGACCTACAATGAGCAGTTCTTC. Protein: CASSPTSGVTYNEQFF.

V usage is TRBV6-5 and J usage is TRBJ2-2; 10 nucleotides align to TRBD1. Trimming took 6 bases from V and 6 from J; bases not matched to a gene: 7. This CDR3 contains 15 residues. Germline assignment: CDR1 MNHEY and CDR2 SVGAGI. CDR3 sequence reads: CASSTRQGAAGELFF. CDR3 coding DNA: TGTGCCAGCAGCACCAGACAGGGGGCCGCCGGGGAGCTGTTTTTT.

The rearrangement joins TRBV4-3 to TRBJ2-3, with 11 nucleotides matching TRBD2. This CDR3 is built from 15 residues. CDR1 is LGHNA and CDR2 is YSLEER in the germline V gene. J was trimmed by 3 bases and V by 1 base; bases with no gene match: 0. CDR3 sequence reads: CASSQVAGGTDTQYF. In nucleotides, the CDR3 is TGCGCCAGCAGCCAAGTAGCGGGGGGGACAGATACGCAGTATTTT.

The chain joins TRBV5-5 to TRBJ2-5; 7 bases fit TRBD2. The tail of the sequence fits TRBJ2-7 better, so the J call may be wrong. The CDR3 consists of 14 residues. From germline, CDR1 is SGHKS and CDR2 YYEKEE (reference sequence). CDR3 sequence reads: CASSLWREQHEQYF. In nucleotides, the CDR3 is TGTGCCAGCAGCTTGTGGCGGGAGCAACACGAGCAGTACTTC.

This chain links TRBV27 with TRBJ1-2; possible D gene TRBD1, 5 bases. Trimming left V 4 bases short and J 3 bases short, with 24 bases between. This CDR3 spans 18 amino acids. CDR1 is MNHEY and CDR2 is SMNVEV in the germline V gene (reference sequence). CDR3 nucleotide sequence: TGTGCCAGCAGTTCGGCCGGGACGGAGAGCCTGGCGGACTATGGCTACACCTTC. This codes for CASSSAGTESLADYGYTF.

The sample holds one count of this clone. V gene TRBV6-6 combines with J gene TRBJ1-3; TRBD1 is a possible D gene (6 bases). V lost 5 bases and J 2 bases, leaving 13 bases between the germline ends. The CDR3 has 15 residues. Looked up from germline, CDR1 is MNHNY and CDR2 is SVGAGI (reference sequence). The CDR3 DNA reads TGTGCCAGCAGTCCCTGGGCAGGGGCTGGAAACACCATATATTTT. It translates to CASSPWAGAGNTIYF.

V usage is TRBV2 and J usage is TRBJ2-3; TRBD2 might be the D (6 bases). V lost 6 bases, J lost 4 bases, and 14 bases lay in between. Germline CDR1 SNHLY, CDR2 FYNNEI. CDR3 length: 14 residues. CDR3 residues: CASRTTSYPDTQYF. CDR3 DNA sequence: TGTGCCAGCAGAACGACTAGTTATCCAGATACGCAGTATTTT.

This clone was counted between two and nine times. The chain employs TRBV11-2 and TRBJ1-2; D uncertain. CDR1 is SGHAT and CDR2 is FQNNGV in the germline V gene. Trimming stripped 4 bases from V and 4 bases from J, with 13 bases between. CDR3 length: 14 residues. CDR3 protein: CASSSAENVYGYTF. In nucleotides, the CDR3 is TGTGCCAGCAGCTCAGCGGAGAACGTCTATGGCTACACCTTC.